The 27 T cell receptor beta chains below all came from one sample that was sequenced in a study of blood T cell repertoires in COVID-19. Profiled with immunoSEQ multiplex PCR; TCRdb holds only in-frame clones, not every one. The table includes roughly 220,000 clones, roughly 86% detected once. Sequenced: peripheral blood. The origin of the receptors is a woman aged 50 to 60 with COVID-19, enrolled during active disease.

A few counts support this clone. V and J are TRBV19 and TRBJ2-2; tentatively, D is TRBD1 (6 bases). Between the trimmed V and J ends, which lost 5 bases and 7 bases, there was a span of 14 bases. The CDR3 spans 14 residues. Germline V CDR1 and CDR2: LNHDA, SQIVND (reference sequence). DNA for the CDR3: TGTGCCAGTAGTCTATACAGGGTAAACGGGGAGCTGTTTTTT. Protein: CASSLYRVNGELFF.

This clone was observed once. The genes are TRBV10-3 and TRBJ2-3, with 7 bases fitting TRBD1. The CDR3 totals 14 residues. CDR1 and CDR2 (germline): ENHRY, SYGVKD. With 11 bases clipped from V and 2 bases from J, the junction kept 10 bases outside the gene matches. CDR3 DNA: TGTGCCTCCACCCCGGGACAGTCCACAGATACGCAGTATTTT. This encodes CASTPGQSTDTQYF.

The chain uses TRBV19 and TRBJ1-2; 9 nucleotides match TRBD1. CDR1 and CDR2 from the germline V gene are LNHDA and SQIVND (reference sequence). The CDR3 runs to 16 residues. With V trimmed by 6 bases and J by 6 bases, 14 bases remained unmatched. CDR3 protein: CASRALKQGAVDGYTF. CDR3 bases: TGTGCCAGTAGGGCCCTAAAACAGGGGGCGGTAGATGGCTACACCTTC.

V usage is TRBV12-5 and J usage is TRBJ1-2; 9 nucleotides align to TRBD1. Losses at the gene ends were 1 base for V and 3 bases for J; bases not matched to a gene: 9. The germline V gene encodes CDR1 LGHNT and CDR2 FRNRAP. The CDR3 length is 17 residues. CDR3 in DNA: TGTGCTAGTGGTTTGGGTAGAGCACAGGGGGCTGACTATGGCTACACCTTC. Protein: CASGLGRAQGADYGYTF.

J is TRBJ1-1 and V is TRBV5-5; possible D gene TRBD1, 6 bases. Germline V CDR1 and CDR2: SGHKS, YYEKEE (reference sequence). Trimming stripped 1 base from V and 0 bases from J, with 10 bases between. The length of the CDR3 is 15 residues. In nucleotides, the CDR3 is TGTGCCAGCAGCTTGACAGGGCCGATGAACACTGAAGCTTTCTTT. This sequence encodes CASSLTGPMNTEAFF.

This clone was observed a handful of times. In DNA form, the CDR3 reads TGCGCCAGCAGCTTAATCAAATCGGGACAGGGGAACGATGAGCAGTTCTTC. This gives the protein CASSLIKSGQGNDEQFF. V gene TRBV5-1 combines with J gene TRBJ2-1; 10 bases line up with TRBD1. CDR3 size: 17 residues. Germline CDR1 and CDR2: SGHRS and YFSETQ. The V gene end was trimmed by 2 bases and the J gene end by 8 bases; junction bases not matched to a gene: 13.

The chain couples TRBV18 to TRBJ1-1, with 9 bases that match TRBD1. The length of the CDR3 is 14 residues. V was pared by 3 bases and J by 5 bases, with 4 bases of the junction left unmatched. Germline CDR1 reads KGHSH; CDR2 reads LQKENI. The CDR3 sequence is CASSPGQGFTEAFF. CDR3 in DNA: TGTGCCAGCTCACCGGGACAGGGATTTACTGAAGCTTTCTTT.

In this sample, this clone turned up once. The chain has TRBV9 and TRBJ1-6; D is undetermined. The ends were cut back, 3 bases at V and 15 bases at J, with 7 bases in the middle. CDR1 and CDR2 (germline): SGDLS, YYNGEE. CDR3 length: 10 residues. CDR3 bases: TGTGCCAGCAGCGGTTCTAACCTCCACTTT. Its protein is CASSGSNLHF. The full variable domain, in which reference TRBV9 and TRBJ1-6 provide the parts outside the CDR3, is DSGVTQTPKHLITATGQRVTLRCSPRSGDLSVYWYQQSLDQGLQFLIQYYNGEERAKGNILERFSAQQFPDLHSELNLSSLELGDSALYFCASSGSNLHFGNGTRLTVT.

The V gene is TRBV11-3, the J gene TRBJ2-3; 10 bases match TRBD2. The V and J ends lost 6 bases and 4 bases, in that order; junction bases with no gene match: 10. In germline, CDR1 is SGHNT, CDR2 YENEEA. The CDR3 length is 16 residues. The CDR3 DNA reads TGTGCCAGCAGTGAGCCAGCGGGGGGGTGGGCAGATACGCAGTATTTT. Translating it yields CASSEPAGGWADTQYF.

The CDR3 region is CASSYSPLDVQGITEAFF. For the CDR3, the DNA is TGTGCCAGCAGTTACTCCCCCCTGGATGTTCAGGGGATCACTGAAGCTTTCTTT. This sequence joins TRBV6-2 or TRBV6-3 and TRBJ1-1, with a possible D match to TRBD1 (6 bases). The germline CDR1 and CDR2 sequences are MNHEY and SVGEGT. Trimming took off 0 bases at V and 4 bases at J, with 21 bases between the two ends. The CDR3 totals 18 residues.

This clone was seen a few times. The chain couples TRBV5-5 to TRBJ1-2, with 10 bases that match TRBD1. From germline, CDR1 is SGHKS and CDR2 YYEKEE (reference sequence). The V segment lost 3 bases and the J segment 2 bases; nucleotides outside the gene matches: 10. CDR3 length: 17 amino acids. The CDR3 spells CASSYRDRGHKNYGYTF. CDR3 nucleotide sequence: TGTGCCAGCAGCTACCGGGACAGGGGCCATAAAAACTATGGCTACACCTTC. The complete variable domain, with remaining parts taken from reference TRBV5-5 and TRBJ1-2, reads DAGVTQSPTHLIKTRGQQVTLRCSPISGHKSVSWYQQVLGQGPQFIFQYYEKEERGRGNFPDRFSARQFPNYSSELNVNALLLGDSALYLCASSYRDRGHKNYGYTFGSGTRLTVV.

The genes are TRBV5-6 and TRBJ2-7; 9 bases map to TRBD1. CDR1 and CDR2 from the germline V gene are SGHDT and YYEEEE. V was clipped by 0 bases and J by 5 bases; unmatched bases: 12. This CDR3 is 17 amino acids long. In nucleotides, the CDR3 is TGTGCCAGCAGCTTGGACCTCGGGACAGGGTTAGCCCACGAGCAGTACTTC. This encodes CASSLDLGTGLAHEQYF.

This chain connects TRBV11-3 to TRBJ2-1; 7 bases are shared with TRBD2. Losses at the gene ends were 1 base for V and 0 bases for J; bases not matched to a gene: 3. CDR1 and CDR2 (germline): SGHNT, YENEEA. This CDR3 contains 16 residues. CDR3 region: CASSLGTGGSYNEQFF. The CDR3 bases are TGTGCCAGCAGCTTAGGTACGGGGGGCTCCTACAATGAGCAGTTCTTC.

The genes are TRBV7-2 and TRBJ1-4; 8 bases map to TRBD1. Germline assignment: CDR1 SGHTA and CDR2 FQGNSA. The CDR3 runs 14 residues. V shed 8 bases and J 2 bases; nucleotides not matched to a gene: 4. CDR3 bases: TGTGCCAGCGGCCCAGGGGGCACTAATGAAAAACTGTTTTTT. Protein product: CASGPGGTNEKLFF.

The V gene is TRBV6-5, the J gene TRBJ1-3; 10 bases map to TRBD1. Losses at the gene ends were 7 bases for V and 2 bases for J; bases not matched to a gene: 2. Germline assignment: CDR1 MNHEY and CDR2 SVGAGI. The CDR3 has 14 residues. CDR3 loop: CASKTGGPGNTIYF. The CDR3 DNA sequence: TGTGCCAGCAAGACAGGGGGCCCTGGAAACACCATATATTTT.

The chain joins TRBV6-6 to TRBJ2-3; 14 bases match TRBD2. This CDR3 is built from 16 residues. With 0 bases clipped from V and 9 bases from J, the junction kept 5 bases outside the gene matches. Germline assignment: CDR1 MNHNY and CDR2 SVGAGI (reference sequence). CDR3 nucleotides: TGTGCCAGCAGTTACTCTGGACTAGCGGGGGGCTCGACGCAGTATTTT. Its protein is CASSYSGLAGGSTQYF.

The chain links TRBV19 to TRBJ2-1; 7 nucleotides line up with TRBD2. V lost 7 bases, J lost 3 bases, and 9 bases stayed unmatched. The CDR3 spans 15 residues. Per the germline V gene, CDR1 is LNHDA and CDR2 is SQIVND (reference sequence). The CDR3 DNA reads TGTGCCAGTACCCCCAGCGGGGAGGTCTACAATGAGCAGTTCTTC. It specifies CASTPSGEVYNEQFF.

The rearrangement uses TRBV6-5 and TRBJ2-7; 9 nucleotides match TRBD1. Germline-derived CDR1 and CDR2 are MNHEY and SVGAGI. V lost 6 bases to trimming and J lost 0 bases; unmatched junction nucleotides: 6. The CDR3 is 15 amino acids. Written as DNA, the CDR3 is TGTGCCAGCAGAGCCGGGACAGGGAGCTCCTACGAGCAGTACGTC. It yields the protein CASRAGTGSSYEQYV.

The rearrangement joins TRBV5-1 to TRBJ1-4; TRBD1 agrees at 10 bases. Germline CDR1 reads SGHRS; CDR2 reads YFSETQ. J gave up 4 bases and V 6 bases, and 6 bases lay outside the gene matches. CDR3 length: 15 residues. CDR3 in amino acids: CASKGTGVINEKLFF. As DNA, the CDR3 is TGCGCCAGCAAAGGGACAGGGGTGATTAATGAAAAACTGTTTTTT.

This clone was observed a handful of times. The germline gene is not matched at one end of the junction; a read error may be the cause. In nucleotides, the CDR3 is TGTGCCACTACGACAGGGGGCAAACAGCCCCAGCATTTT. This translates into CATTTGGKQPQHF. This sequence joins TRBV19 and TRBJ1-5, with 10 bases matching TRBD1. In germline, CDR1 is LNHDA, CDR2 SQIVND (reference sequence). The CDR3 loop spans 13 amino acids.

The chain combines TRBV18 with TRBJ2-1; TRBD1 is a possible D gene (6 bases). The germline V gene encodes CDR1 KGHSH and CDR2 LQKENI. V lost 3 bases and J lost 0, with 12 bases in between. The CDR3 is made up of 16 amino acids. The CDR3 sequence: CASSPLQGVSYNEQFF. CDR3 coding DNA: TGTGCCAGCTCACCGCTACAGGGAGTCTCCTACAATGAGCAGTTCTTC.

The J gene is TRBJ1-1, the V gene TRBV10-3; D not resolved. From germline, CDR1 is ENHRY and CDR2 SYGVKD. The CDR3 consists of 15 residues. Between the trimmed V and J ends, which lost 6 bases and 7 bases, there was a span of 21 bases. The CDR3 DNA reads TGTGCCATCAGAGAAGAAGCGGAGGGAGTTTATGAAGCTTTCTTT. Its translation: CAIREEAEGVYEAFF.

The chain carries TRBV18 and TRBJ2-1; the D gene is possibly TRBD1 (6 bases). Germline CDR1 and CDR2: KGHSH and LQKENI. The CDR3 is made up of 14 amino acids. Trimming shortened V by 4 bases and J by 8 bases, and 15 bases separated the two germline ends. CDR3 sequence reads: CASSREAGVHEQFF. CDR3 bases: TGTGCCAGCTCACGGGAAGCAGGGGTCCATGAGCAGTTCTTC.

V gene TRBV12-3 or TRBV12-4 combines with J gene TRBJ2-7; possible D gene TRBD1, 6 bases. The germline V and J ends were trimmed by 5 bases and 4 bases, with 12 bases remaining between them. The CDR3 length is 13 residues. The DNA for the CDR3 is TGTGCCAGCAGTCCCTCGGACAGATACGAGCAGTACTTC. It is translated as CASSPSDRYEQYF.

The chain uses TRBV11-2 and TRBJ2-3, with TRBD2 matching over 9 bases. The CDR3 contains 17 residues. Per germline, CDR1 SGHAT and CDR2 FQNNGV. The trim removed 1 base at V and 0 bases at J, leaving 5 bases unmatched. This CDR3 reads CASSLGASGASTDTQYF. The CDR3 nucleotides read TGTGCCAGCAGCTTAGGGGCTAGCGGGGCTAGCACAGATACGCAGTATTTT.

This clone was detected only a few times. CDR3 amino acids: CASSSYRAGSPLHF. Written as DNA, the CDR3 is TGTGCCAGCAGCTCCTACAGGGCCGGGTCACCCCTCCACTTT. This chain joins TRBV11-2 and TRBJ1-6; tentatively, D is TRBD1 (6 bases). Trimming took off 4 bases at V and 10 bases at J, with 14 bases between the two ends. Germline values: CDR1 SGHAT, CDR2 FQNNGV. The CDR3 contains 14 residues.

The chain links TRBV9 to TRBJ2-2; TRBD2 is a possible D gene (6 bases). V lost 4 bases, J lost 4 bases, and 23 bases lay in between. Germline V gene sequence: CDR1 SGDLS, CDR2 YYNGEE. The CDR3 length is 18 residues. The chain's CDR3 is CASSPRDWRAAGTGELFF. In DNA form, the CDR3 reads TGTGCCAGCAGCCCCCGGGACTGGCGGGCCGCAGGCACCGGGGAGCTGTTTTTT. Full variable domain (missing parts from reference TRBV9 and TRBJ2-2): DSGVTQTPKHLITATGQRVTLRCSPRSGDLSVYWYQQSLDQGLQFLIQYYNGEERAKGNILERFSAQQFPDLHSELNLSSLELGDSALYFCASSPRDWRAAGTGELFFGEGSRLTVL.